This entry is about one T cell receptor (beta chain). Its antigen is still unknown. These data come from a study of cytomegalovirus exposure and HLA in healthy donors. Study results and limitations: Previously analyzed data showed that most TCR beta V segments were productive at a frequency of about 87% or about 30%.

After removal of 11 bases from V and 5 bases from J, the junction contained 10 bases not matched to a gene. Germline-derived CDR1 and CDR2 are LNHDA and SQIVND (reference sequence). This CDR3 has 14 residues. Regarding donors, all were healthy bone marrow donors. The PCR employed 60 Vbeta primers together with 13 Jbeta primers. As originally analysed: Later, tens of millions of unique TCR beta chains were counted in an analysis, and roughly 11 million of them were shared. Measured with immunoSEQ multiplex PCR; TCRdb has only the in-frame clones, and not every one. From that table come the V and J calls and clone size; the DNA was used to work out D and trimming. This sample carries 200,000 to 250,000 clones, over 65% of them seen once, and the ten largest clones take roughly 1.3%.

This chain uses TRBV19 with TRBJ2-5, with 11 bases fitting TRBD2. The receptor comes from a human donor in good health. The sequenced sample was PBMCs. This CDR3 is CASTSGIFGETQYF. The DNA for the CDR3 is TGTGCCTCGACTAGCGGGATTTTCGGGGAGACCCAGTACTTC. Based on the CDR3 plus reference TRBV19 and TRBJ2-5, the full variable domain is DGGITQSPKYLFRKEGQNVTLSCEQNLNHDAMYWYRQDPGQGLRLIYYSQIVNDFQKGDIAEGYSVSREKKESFPLTVTSAQKNPTAFYLCASTSGIFGETQYFGPGTRLLVL.